This record covers a single T cell receptor (beta chain). As yet, its antigen is unknown. The CDR3 length is 19 residues. The germline V gene has CDR1 SGHNT and CDR2 YYREEE (reference sequence). V lost 0 bases to trimming and J lost 6 bases, with 25 bases between them. The method was immunoSEQ multiplex PCR; TCRdb's version includes in-frame clones alone and lacks a portion of them. Among around 63,000 clones listed, around 82% were seen once. This entry is derived from a study of memory CD4+ T cells and cytomegalovirus serostatus. Study summary: Healthy Belgian adult donors included nine or ten CMV-positive and some 24 CMV-negative people.

Study results and limitations: CMV serostatus prediction reached median AUC about 0.95, or 0.9 with US-trained model. Of under 200 reported CMV TCRbeta sequences, roughly 67 were found in memory CD4+ repertoires.

Single viable CD3+CD4+CD8-CD45RO+ cells were sorted as the memory CD4+ T cells. Positive selection with CD4 microbeads enriched total CD4+ T cells. Sequencing was done on a sample of memory CD4+ T cells from blood. The V gene is TRBV5-4, the J gene TRBJ2-1; perhaps TRBD2 as D (6 bases). This sequence originates from an adult in good health and CMV-seronegative. Some clones in this sample may be carry-over from other donors' samples. The CDR3 DNA is TGTGCCAGCAGCTTGGCCGGACTATCAACCGACCCCCGGCGCAATGAGCAGTTCTTC. Translated, it gives CASSLAGLSTDPRRNEQFF.